The 29 T cell receptor beta chains given below trace back to one sample, sequenced in a study of blood T cell repertoires in COVID-19. Here immunoSEQ multiplex PCR was the method, and the copy in TCRdb shows in-frame clones only, minus some. The table records 150,000 to 180,000 clones, roughly nine tenths of them present only once. The sequenced sample consisted of peripheral blood. These receptors were taken from a woman aged 40 to 50 with acute or convalescent COVID-19.

Only one count was recorded for this clone. V gene TRBV3-1 (or the pseudogene TRBV3-2) combines with J gene TRBJ1-3, with 7 bases fitting TRBD1. This CDR3 spans 16 amino acids. The V gene's germline CDR1 is LGHDT and CDR2 YNNKEL (reference sequence). The V gene end was trimmed by 1 base and the J gene end by 1 base; junction bases not matched to a gene: 4. This chain's CDR3 is CASSQVGQPSGNTIYF. CDR3 nucleotides: TGTGCCAGCAGCCAAGTGGGACAGCCTTCTGGAAACACCATATATTTT.

This clone is a singleton in its sample. This sequence joins TRBV6-1 and TRBJ2-7; no reliable D call. Deletions cut 1 base from V and 7 bases from J, with 8 bases between. Germline CDR1 and CDR2: MNHNS and SASEGT. The CDR3 is 12 amino acids. For the CDR3, the DNA is TGTGCCAGCAGTGAAGGCCAGGCGGAGCAGTACTTC. This gives the protein CASSEGQAEQYF.

The chain combines TRBV11-2 with TRBJ1-1; D might be TRBD1 (5 bases). Trimming took 1 base from V and 0 from J, leaving 15 bases between them. The CDR3 loop spans 17 amino acids. The germline V gene has CDR1 SGHAT and CDR2 FQNNGV. CDR3 bases: TGTGCCAGCAGCTTAGGTTGGGGGGTCGCCATGAACACTGAAGCTTTCTTT. Translated: CASSLGWGVAMNTEAFF.

The rearrangement links TRBV6-2 or TRBV6-3 to TRBJ2-7; TRBD1 matches 9 bases. This CDR3 spans 16 amino acids. Germline V gene lookup returns CDR1 MNHEY and CDR2 SVGEGT. V was pared by 5 bases and J by 3 bases, with 11 bases of the junction left unmatched. The CDR3, as DNA: TGTGCCAGCAGTCGACCGGGGACAGGGACAAACTACGAGCAGTACTTC. Its translation is CASSRPGTGTNYEQYF.

V gene TRBV30 combines with J gene TRBJ2-3; D might be TRBD2 (6 bases). V dropped 2 bases and J dropped 3 bases, with 12 bases sitting between them. The CDR3 runs 14 residues. Germline CDR1 is GTSNPN and CDR2 is SVGIG (reference sequence). The CDR3 spells CAWSTGVPTDTQYF. The DNA for the CDR3 is TGTGCCTGGAGTACGGGAGTACCAACAGATACGCAGTATTTT.

The V gene is TRBV12-3 or TRBV12-4, the J gene TRBJ2-7; D gene unclear. Trimming stripped 2 bases from V and 2 bases from J, with 7 bases between. The CDR3 spans 13 residues. The CDR3 nucleotides are TGTGCCAGCAGTTTAACAGCTACCTACGAGCAGTACTTC. It codes for CASSLTATYEQYF.

The V gene is TRBV7-3, the J gene TRBJ2-1, with D maybe TRBD1 (6 bases). Germline lookup yields CDR1 SGHTA and CDR2 FQGTGA. CDR3 length: 12 residues. The V gene lost 8 bases and the J gene lost 6 bases, with 11 bases spanning the gap. This CDR3 is CASGGHPNEQFF. The CDR3 bases are TGTGCCAGCGGGGGACACCCCAATGAGCAGTTCTTC.

This clone was seen a few times. The sample carries other DNA sequences with the same CDR3. The V gene is TRBV6-4, the J gene TRBJ2-3; 10 bases agree with TRBD2. The CDR3 is made up of 16 amino acids. Germline CDR1 MRHNA, CDR2 SNTAGT. With V trimmed by 0 bases and J by 3 bases, 3 bases remained unmatched. The CDR3 coding sequence is TGTGCCAGCAGTGACTCGAGCGGGGGGGCAACAGATACGCAGTATTTT. Protein sequence: CASSDSSGGATDTQYF.

The V call is TRBV18, the J call TRBJ2-7, with 14 positions matching TRBD2. V dropped 5 bases and J dropped 7; count of bases not matched to a gene: 7. CDR1 is KGHSH and CDR2 is LQKENI in the germline V gene. This CDR3 comprises 15 residues. DNA of the CDR3: TGTGCCAGCTCATCTGGGACTAGCGGGAGCGGGGAGCAGTACTTC. This sequence encodes CASSSGTSGSGEQYF.

In this sample, this clone turned up once. This chain connects TRBV5-6 to TRBJ1-3, with D unclear. This CDR3 is 18 amino acids long. Trimming took off 4 bases at V and 2 bases at J, with 22 bases between the two ends. Germline-derived CDR1 and CDR2 are SGHDT and YYEEEE. The CDR3 loop reads CASSQSTTPLSPGNTIYF. CDR3 sequence (DNA): TGTGCCAGCAGCCAGTCTACGACACCACTTTCGCCTGGAAACACCATATATTTT. Full variable domain (missing parts from reference TRBV5-6 and TRBJ1-3): DAGVTQSPTHLIKTRGQQVTLRCSPKSGHDTVSWYQQALGQGPQFIFQYYEEEERQRGNFPDRFSGHQFPNYSSELNVNALLLGDSALYLCASSQSTTPLSPGNTIYFGEGSWLTVV.

The chain has TRBV11-2 and TRBJ2-3; TRBD2 is a possible D gene (6 bases). The V and J ends lost 5 bases and 1 base respectively, with 16 bases between them. The length of the CDR3 is 16 residues. Germline V gene lookup returns CDR1 SGHAT and CDR2 FQNNGV. The CDR3 spells CASSARVGGGTDTQYF. Here the CDR3 DNA reads TGTGCCAGCAGCGCAAGGGTCGGGGGAGGCACAGATACGCAGTATTTT.

This sequence joins TRBV19 and TRBJ1-3, with 7 bases aligning to TRBD1. This CDR3 comprises 16 residues. Germline-derived CDR1 and CDR2 are LNHDA and SQIVND (reference sequence). V shed 8 bases and J 0 bases; nucleotides not matched to a gene: 10. The CDR3 DNA follows: TGTGCCAGTGTGACCGGGACAGCAGGCTCTGGAAACACCATATATTTT. Translation gives CASVTGTAGSGNTIYF.

V and J are TRBV10-1 and TRBJ1-1; TRBD1 matches at 7 bases. V lost 10 bases and J lost 4; bases outside the gene matches: 6. The CDR3 spans 12 residues. Germline loops: CDR1 WNHNN, CDR2 SYGVQD (reference sequence). The CDR3 nucleotides are TGCGCCAATGACAGGGAAGGCACTGAAGCTTTCTTT. Its translation is CANDREGTEAFF.

As DNA, the CDR3 is TGTGCCACCAGTGATGGGACAGCCAGCGGCGAGCAGTACTTC. It specifies CATSDGTASGEQYF. The chain employs TRBV24-1 and TRBJ2-7; 7 bases are a match to TRBD1. CDR3 length equals 14 residues. CDR1 and CDR2 (germline): KGHDR, SFDVKD. Trimming cost V 3 bases and J 6 bases; bases outside gene matches: 7.

CDR3 residues: CASSERSNEQFF. CDR3 bases: TGTGCCAGCAGTGAACGGTCCAATGAGCAGTTCTTC. J is TRBJ2-1 and V is TRBV2; D unresolved. The CDR3 runs to 12 residues. Germline V CDR1 and CDR2: SNHLY, FYNNEI. V dropped 2 bases and J dropped 6 bases, with 5 bases sitting between them.

The V call is TRBV6-5, the J call TRBJ2-2; tentatively, D is TRBD2 (6 bases). V lost 7 bases and J lost 6, with 18 bases in between. Germline values: CDR1 MNHEY, CDR2 SVGAGI. This CDR3 spans 15 amino acids. The CDR3 bases are TGTGCCAGCATCCAGAATGGAGGGGTCCCCGGGGAGCTGTTTTTT. Amino acid sequence: CASIQNGGVPGELFF.

This clone turned up a few times. This chain links TRBV5-1 with TRBJ2-7, with TRBD1 matching over 10 bases. This CDR3 has 15 residues. Germline-derived CDR1 and CDR2 are SGHRS and YFSETQ. The V segment lost 1 base and the J segment 5 bases; nucleotides outside the gene matches: 6. The CDR3 DNA is TGCGCCAGCAGCTTGTTCGGACAGGGGGGCCACGAGCAGTACTTC. Translation gives CASSLFGQGGHEQYF.

The rearrangement uses TRBV6-5 and TRBJ1-1, with D unclear. The CDR3 covers 11 residues. Germline values: CDR1 MNHEY, CDR2 SVGAGI. Trimming shortened V by 6 bases and J by 0 bases, and 2 bases separated the two germline ends. Here the CDR3 reads CASSMNTEAFF. Here the CDR3 DNA reads TGTGCCAGCAGCATGAACACTGAAGCTTTCTTT.

This sequence joins TRBV18 and TRBJ1-5; TRBD1 might be the D (6 bases). V lost 5 bases, J lost 5 bases, and 13 bases lay in between. Germline CDR1 reads KGHSH; CDR2 reads LQKENI. The CDR3 is 14 amino acids. CDR3 loop: CASSSGHRYQPQHF. As DNA, the CDR3 is TGTGCCAGCTCATCGGGACACCGATATCAGCCCCAGCATTTT.

The J gene is TRBJ2-2, the V gene TRBV5-4, with TRBD1 identical over 8 bases. V lost 1 base to trimming and J lost 7 bases; unmatched junction nucleotides: 0. Germline V gives CDR1 SGHNT, CDR2 YYREEE (reference sequence). The length of the CDR3 is 13 residues. The chain's CDR3 is CASSLTGGGELFF. CDR3 DNA sequence: TGTGCCAGCAGCTTGACAGGGGGCGGGGAGCTGTTTTTT.

The chain has TRBV11-2 and TRBJ2-7; 8 bases fit TRBD2. The CDR3 is 15 amino acids. V lost 2 bases and J lost 2; bases outside the gene matches: 5. Germline loops: CDR1 SGHAT, CDR2 FQNNGV. DNA of the CDR3: TGTGCCAGCAGCTTATCCGGGACTAGGACCTACGAGCAGTACTTC. This codes for CASSLSGTRTYEQYF.

The V and J genes are TRBV11-3 and TRBJ2-5; D gene ambiguous. CDR1 and CDR2 (germline): SGHNT, YENEEA. V was trimmed by 0 bases and J by 4 bases, leaving 12 bases between them. CDR3 length equals 15 residues. CDR3 DNA: TGTGCCAGCAGCTTAGATACGGCGACTCCAGAGACCCAGTACTTC. Translated: CASSLDTATPETQYF.

The chain couples TRBV2 to TRBJ1-6; possibly TRBD1 for D (5 bases). Germline V gene data show CDR1 as SNHLY and CDR2 as FYNNEI. Trimming took 4 bases from V and 7 from J, leaving 8 bases between them. The CDR3 is made up of 13 amino acids. The CDR3 spells CASSGRENSPLHF. CDR3 nucleotide sequence: TGTGCCAGCAGTGGCAGGGAAAATTCACCCCTCCACTTT.

The CDR3: CATSSGGQGNQPQHF. DNA of the CDR3: TGTGCCACCAGCAGTGGGGGACAGGGCAATCAGCCCCAGCATTTT. This chain links TRBV15 with TRBJ1-5; TRBD1 aligns across 8 bases. Germline V gene data show CDR1 as LNHNV and CDR2 as YYDKDF (reference sequence). The CDR3 loop spans 15 amino acids. Trimming at V came to 3 bases and at J to 2 bases, leaving 3 bases not matched to a gene.

The chain is built from TRBV27 and TRBJ2-1; 11 positions match TRBD2. V lost 5 bases, J lost 4 bases, and 4 bases stayed unmatched. Germline-derived CDR1 and CDR2 are MNHEY and SMNVEV (reference sequence). The CDR3 spans 15 residues. CDR3 amino acids: CASSRSSGGYNEQFF. The CDR3 nucleotides are TGTGCCAGCAGTCGATCTAGCGGGGGGTACAATGAGCAGTTCTTC.

V gene TRBV5-1 combines with J gene TRBJ2-5, with D unresolved. Germline assignment: CDR1 SGHRS and CDR2 YFSETQ. Trimming cost V 3 bases and J 5 bases, with 14 bases left between them. This CDR3 is 14 amino acids long. CDR3 amino acids: CASSSQDFRETQYF. The DNA of the CDR3 is TGCGCCAGCAGCTCCCAGGATTTTAGGGAGACCCAGTACTTC.

V is TRBV10-3 and J is TRBJ1-2, with TRBD1 identical over 9 bases. CDR1 is ENHRY, CDR2 SYGVKD, per germline. The CDR3 is 15 amino acids. Trimming took 6 bases from V and 2 from J; bases not matched to a gene: 7. The CDR3 DNA follows: TGTGCCATCAGCGGGACAGGGCAACCCAACTATGGCTACACCTTC. Amino acid sequence: CAISGTGQPNYGYTF.

The gene calls are TRBV27 and TRBJ2-3; 9 bases agree with TRBD1. CDR3 length: 16 residues. V gave up 4 bases and J gave up 4 bases; unmatched junction bases: 9. Looked up from germline, CDR1 is MNHEY and CDR2 is SMNVEV (reference sequence). CDR3 sequence (DNA): TGTGCCAGCAGTTCCACCGGGACAGGGTCAGCAGATACGCAGTATTTT. It translates to CASSSTGTGSADTQYF.

This clone has only one observation. The J gene is TRBJ2-1, the V gene TRBV12-1; TRBD2 is taken as the D call from the table, unchecked against the DNA. TRBV12-1 is deemed a pseudogene. This CDR3 comprises 15 residues. DNA of the CDR3: TGTGCCAGCAGCAGACCGGGAGGGCCAGGCAATGAGCAGTTCTTC. Translation: CASSRPGGPGNEQFF.